This T cell receptor beta chain emerged from a study of cytomegalovirus exposure and HLA in healthy donors. Study at large: The study placed around 80% of its 398 genotyped donors in the Caucasian-associated ancestry cluster. Broader study findings: With later analysis, a missense DCLRE1C variant became linked to TCR beta V- and J-gene trimming. In a later analysis, DRB1 alleles had the most associated TCRs; HLA-C alleles the fewest. A later analysis linked more than 15,000 TCR beta sequences to HLA alleles at 0.05 false discovery rate.

As concerns this clone: The antigen remains unidentified.

Use of 60 Vbeta and 13 Jbeta primers characterized the PCR. This table comes from immunoSEQ multiplex PCR, and its TCRdb copy is limited to in-frame clones, with some not included. Here the sample spans about 170,000 clones, about 81% being singletons. CDR1 and CDR2 (germline): DFQATT, SNEGSKA (reference sequence). CDR3 length equals 11 residues. Trimming removed 4 bases from V and 3 bases from J, with 6 bases in between. This TCR derives from a girl between 5 and 17 years old in good health and CMV-seropositive. Sequenced: PBMCs. The genes are TRBV20-1 and TRBJ2-5, with D perhaps matching TRBD1 (6 bases). In DNA, the CDR3 is TGCAGTGCTACAGGGGAAGAGACCCAGTACTTC. Protein: CSATGEETQYF.